The rows below give T cell receptor beta chains drawn from one sample of a study of T cell responses to AZD1222 COVID-19 vaccine. This table comes from immunoSEQ multiplex PCR, and its TCRdb copy is limited to in-frame clones, with some not included. Here the sample spans 140,000 or so clones, 70% to 90% being singletons. The starting material was peripheral blood, obtained 28 days after the second AZD1222 dose. The receptors derive from an adult who received the AZD1222 COVID-19 vaccine. The CDR3 runs from the conserved cysteine through the conserved F or W. The D gene is left open where the match is weak. Size values are once, few and many counts, or a class for expanded clones, and some rows have none.

-	-	TRBV6-4	TRBJ1-5	TGTGCCAGTCCCCTCAATCAGCCCCAGCATTTT	CASPLNQPQHF
TRBD1	-	TRBV9	TRBJ1-2	TGTGCCAGCAGCCCCCGACAGGGGACCTATGGCTACACCTTC	CASSPRQGTYGYTF
-	-	TRBV9	TRBJ2-3	TGTGCCAGCAGCCCCCGAACGGCCCTCACAGATACGCAGTATTTT	CASSPRTALTDTQYF
TRBD1	-	TRBV5-1	TRBJ2-7	TGCGCCAGCAGCCTCGGGACAGGGGGCTCCTACGAGCAGTACTTC	CASSLGTGGSYEQYF
-	-	TRBV4-2	TRBJ2-1	TGTGCCAGCAGCCAAGGGGGGGCTGGTAGGAATGAGCAGTTCTTC	CASSQGGAGRNEQFF
-	-	TRBV20-1	TRBJ2-3	TGCAGTGCGCAGAGGACAGATACGCAGTATTTT	CSAQRTDTQYF
-	-	TRBV11-3	TRBJ1-1	TGTGCCAGCAGCCTCCGACCGGGCACTGAAGCTTTCTTT	CASSLRPGTEAFF
-	-	TRBV7-9	TRBJ1-4	TGTGCCAGCAGCTCCTCAATGCAAAAACTGTTTTTT	CASSSSMQKLFF
-	once	TRBV7-2	TRBJ2-7	TGTGCCAGCAGCTGGGCCGGGACAAGCTCCTACGAGCAGTACTTC	CASSWAGTSSYEQYF
TRBD2	-	TRBV9	TRBJ2-3	TGTGCCAGCAGCGGACGACTAGCGGGGGACACAGATACGCAGTATTTT	CASSGRLAGDTDTQYF
-	-	TRBV18	TRBJ1-4	TGTGCCAGCTCACCCTACTCCGGGGTTTACGAAAAACTGTTTTTT	CASSPYSGVYEKLFF
-	-	TRBV11-3	TRBJ2-3	TGTGCCAGCAGCTTGATCCGGGGCACAGATACGCAGTATTTT	CASSLIRGTDTQYF
-	-	TRBV4-1	TRBJ2-5	TGCGCCAGCAGCCAAGGGCAGCAAGAGACCCAGTACTTC	CASSQGQQETQYF
TRBD2	-	TRBV19	TRBJ2-7	TGTGCCAGTAGCCCCCTAGCGGGAGGGTCCTACGAGCAGTACTTC	CASSPLAGGSYEQYF
TRBD1	few	TRBV3-1/TRBV3-2	TRBJ1-1	TGTGCCAGCAGCCTGCGCGGACAGGGGGCGGCAGCTTTCTTT	CASSLRGQGAAAFF
TRBD2	few	TRBV4-1	TRBJ2-3	TGCGCCAGCAGCCAAGGCGGAGCGGGAGGAGGGACAGATACGCAGTATTTT	CASSQGGAGGGTDTQYF
-	-	TRBV27	TRBJ2-7	TGTGCCAGCAGCTCTTGGGGACCCGGTGGGTATTACGAGCAGTACTTC	CASSSWGPGGYYEQYF
-	once	TRBV6-5	TRBJ2-6	TGTGCCAGCTACAAATTCTCTGGGGCCAACGTCCTGACTTTC	CASYKFSGANVLTF
TRBD2	-	TRBV24-1	TRBJ2-1	TGTGCCACCAGTGATGAGCGGGGGGTCTACAATGAGCAGTTCTTC	CATSDERGVYNEQFF
TRBD1	-	TRBV28	TRBJ2-7	TGTGCCAGCAGTTTTGTAGGACAGGGCTCCTACGAGCAGTACTTC	CASSFVGQGSYEQYF
-	-	TRBV18	TRBJ1-6	TGTGCCAGCTCACGAGAGGAAAGACGGACCGCACCCCTCCACTTT	CASSREERRTAPLHF
TRBD2	-	TRBV29-1	TRBJ2-3	TGCAGCGTGGTTAAGCGGGGGGGCACAGATACGCAGTATTTT	CSVVKRGGTDTQYF
-	-	TRBV6-4	TRBJ1-2	TGTGCCAGCAGTGACTCGGGGGCGCCCAACTATGGCTACACCTTC	CASSDSGAPNYGYTF
-	-	TRBV5-1	TRBJ2-5	TGCGCCAGCAGCTTGGCCCAGGTTCAAGAGACCCAGTACTTC	CASSLAQVQETQYF
TRBD1	-	TRBV6-5	TRBJ1-2	TGTGCCAGCAGGCCGGGACAGGGGACCTATGGCTACACCTTC	CASRPGQGTYGYTF
-	-	TRBV5-1	TRBJ1-6	TGCGCCAGCAGCTTGGTGGGGAGCTCCTATAATTCACCCCTCCACTTT	CASSLVGSSYNSPLHF
TRBD1	-	TRBV24-1	TRBJ2-7	TGTGCCACCACGGACAGGGAGGCTTACGCTGTCTACGAGCAGTACTTC	CATTDREAYAVYEQYF
-	-	TRBV7-8	TRBJ2-1	TGTGCCAGCAGCTTATTGGCTAGCAGAGTCGCGGCGCCCTACAATGAGCAGTTCTTC	CASSLLASRVAAPYNEQFF
-	once	TRBV18	TRBJ2-7	TGTGCCAGCTCGTCCGTTGAGACAAGCCCTTACGAGCAGTACTTC	CASSSVETSPYEQYF
-	once	TRBV24-1	TRBJ1-4	TGTGCCACCAGTTCAGGAGAAAAACTGTTTTTT	CATSSGEKLFF
-	-	TRBV3-1/TRBV3-2	TRBJ1-6	TGTGCCAGCAGCCAAGATGTGGGGGAGAATTCACCCCTCCACTTT	CASSQDVGENSPLHF
-	-	TRBV30	TRBJ1-6	TGTGCCTGGAATCCCGGGGGGAACTCCTATAATTCACCCCTCCACTTT	CAWNPGGNSYNSPLHF
-	-	TRBV6-5	TRBJ2-7	TGTCACTCTGGAGCCAGCTCCTACGAGCAGTACTTC	CHSGASSYEQYF
-	-	TRBV19	TRBJ1-2	TGTGCCAGTAGTATAATCGCGGGCGGCAGCAACTATGGCTACACCTTC	CASSIIAGGSNYGYTF
TRBD1	-	TRBV9	TRBJ1-4	TGTGCCAGCACCGGACAGGGGGCTGGTGAAAAACTGTTTTTT	CASTGQGAGEKLFF
TRBD1	-	TRBV7-2	TRBJ1-2	TGTGCCAGCAGCTTAGGTGGACAGGGGGGTAACTATGGCTACACCTTC	CASSLGGQGGNYGYTF
-	-	TRBV6-5	TRBJ2-1	TGTGCCAGCAATGGGGGCCTTTACAATGAGCAGTTCTTC	CASNGGLYNEQFF
-	-	TRBV27	TRBJ2-1	TGTGCCAGCAAGTATGCGGAGTACTACAATGAGCAGTTCTTC	CASKYAEYYNEQFF
TRBD1	-	TRBV29-1	TRBJ2-7	TGCAGCGTTGCGGGACAGGGGGATTACGAGCAGTACTTC	CSVAGQGDYEQYF
TRBD1	-	TRBV6-5	TRBJ1-1	TGTGCCATCCGACAGGGGGACACTGAAGCTTTCTTT	CAIRQGDTEAFF
-	-	TRBV24-1	TRBJ2-1	TGTGCCACCAGTGATGGAGCAGGGGCCGGGGATGAGCAGTTCTTC	CATSDGAGAGDEQFF
-	-	TRBV27	TRBJ1-1	TGTGCCAGCAGTTTATCTCGGGGAACTGAAGCTTTCTTT	CASSLSRGTEAFF
TRBD1	-	TRBV28	TRBJ1-2	TGTGCCAGCATTACAGGGGGGAACTATGGCTACACCTTC	CASITGGNYGYTF
TRBD2	once	TRBV7-9	TRBJ2-3	TGTGCCAGCAGCTTTTGGACTAGCGGGAGTACAGATACGCAGTATTTT	CASSFWTSGSTDTQYF
-	-	TRBV7-2	TRBJ2-1	TGTGCCAGCAGCTTAGTCAGGGCTGCCTACAATGAGCAGTTCTTC	CASSLVRAAYNEQFF
-	-	TRBV3-1/TRBV3-2	TRBJ1-3	TGTGCCAGCAGCCAAGGTCGGATCTCTGGAAACACCATATATTTT	CASSQGRISGNTIYF
-	-	TRBV5-6	TRBJ1-1	TGTGCCAGCAGCTTGCGAAGGCTTCTTAACACTGAAGCTTTCTTT	CASSLRRLLNTEAFF
TRBD1	-	TRBV27	TRBJ2-5	TGTGCCAGCAGCCGGGACAGGATGGGCCAAGAGACCCAGTACTTC	CASSRDRMGQETQYF
-	-	TRBV5-6	TRBJ2-6	TGTGCCAGCAGCTTGGTCCCACAGGGAGCTGGGGCCAACGTCCTGACTTTC	CASSLVPQGAGANVLTF
TRBD1	-	TRBV7-9	TRBJ1-2	TGTGCCAGCAGCGCAGGGACAGACTATGGCTACACCTTC	CASSAGTDYGYTF
TRBD1	once	TRBV18	TRBJ1-3	TGTGCCAGCTCACCAGCGGGACAGGGGAGCACCTCTGGAAACACCATATATTTT	CASSPAGQGSTSGNTIYF
TRBD1	-	TRBV27	TRBJ2-7	TGTGCCAGCAGTTTATCCGGGACAGGGGGGTACGAGCAGTACTTC	CASSLSGTGGYEQYF
-	once	TRBV10-3	TRBJ1-3	TGTGCCATCAGTGCGGGGCAGATGAACACCATATATTTT	CAISAGQMNTIYF